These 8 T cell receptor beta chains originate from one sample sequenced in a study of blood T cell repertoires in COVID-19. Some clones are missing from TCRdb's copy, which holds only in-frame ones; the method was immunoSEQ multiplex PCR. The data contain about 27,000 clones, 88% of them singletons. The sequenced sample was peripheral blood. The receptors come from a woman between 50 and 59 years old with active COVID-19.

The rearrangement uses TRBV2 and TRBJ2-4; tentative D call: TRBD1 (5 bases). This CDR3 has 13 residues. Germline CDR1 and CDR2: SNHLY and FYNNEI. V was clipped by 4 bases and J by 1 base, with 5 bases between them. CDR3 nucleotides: TGTGCCAGCAGTGGACAGGCCAAAAACATTCAGTACTTC. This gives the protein CASSGQAKNIQYF.

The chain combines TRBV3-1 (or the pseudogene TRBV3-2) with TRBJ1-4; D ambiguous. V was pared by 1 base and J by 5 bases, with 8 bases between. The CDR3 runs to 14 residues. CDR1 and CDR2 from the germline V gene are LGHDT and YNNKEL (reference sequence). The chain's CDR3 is CASSQAHTNEKLFF. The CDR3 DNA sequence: TGTGCCAGCAGCCAAGCCCATACAAATGAAAAACTGTTTTTT.

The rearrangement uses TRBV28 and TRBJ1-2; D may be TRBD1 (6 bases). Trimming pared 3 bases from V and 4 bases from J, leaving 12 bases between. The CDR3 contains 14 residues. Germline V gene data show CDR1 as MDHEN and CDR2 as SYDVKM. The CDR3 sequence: CASSLVQGPYGYTF. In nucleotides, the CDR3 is TGTGCCAGCAGTTTGGTTCAGGGGCCCTATGGCTACACCTTC.

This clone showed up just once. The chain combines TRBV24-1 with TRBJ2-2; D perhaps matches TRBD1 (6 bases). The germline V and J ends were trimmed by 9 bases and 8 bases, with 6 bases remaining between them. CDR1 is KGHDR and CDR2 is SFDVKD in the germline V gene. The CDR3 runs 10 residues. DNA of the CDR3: TGTGCCACCCAGGGGGGGGAGCTGTTTTTT. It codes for CATQGGELFF.

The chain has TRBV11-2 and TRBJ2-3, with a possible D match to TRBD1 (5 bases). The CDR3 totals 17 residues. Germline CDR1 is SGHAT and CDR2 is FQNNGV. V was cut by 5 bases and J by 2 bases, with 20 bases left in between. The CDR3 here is CASSKSTVSPYTDTQYF. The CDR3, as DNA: TGTGCCAGCAGCAAATCGACAGTATCTCCCTACACAGATACGCAGTATTTT.

The CDR3 here is CASSLARGRKTEAFF. CDR3 DNA sequence: TGTGCCAGCAGCTTAGCCAGGGGTCGGAAAACTGAAGCTTTCTTT. The chain links TRBV11-2 to TRBJ1-1, with a possible D match to TRBD1 (6 bases). The CDR3 has 15 residues. V gave up 1 base and J gave up 5 bases, with 14 bases separating them. Germline V gene sequence: CDR1 SGHAT, CDR2 FQNNGV. The full variable domain, rest sourced from reference TRBV11-2 and TRBJ1-1, is EAGVAQSPRYKIIEKRQSVAFWCNPISGHATLYWYQQILGQGPKLLIQFQNNGVVDDSQLPKDRFSAERLKGVDSTLKIQPAKLEDSAVYLCASSLARGRKTEAFFGQGTRLTVV.

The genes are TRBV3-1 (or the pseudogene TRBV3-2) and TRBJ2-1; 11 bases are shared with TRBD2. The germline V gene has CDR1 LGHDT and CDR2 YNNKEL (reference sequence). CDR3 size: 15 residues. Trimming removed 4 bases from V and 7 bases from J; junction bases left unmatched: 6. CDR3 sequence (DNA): TGTGCCAGCAGCCCGACTAGCGGGAATGGGAATGAGCAGTTCTTC. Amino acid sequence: CASSPTSGNGNEQFF.

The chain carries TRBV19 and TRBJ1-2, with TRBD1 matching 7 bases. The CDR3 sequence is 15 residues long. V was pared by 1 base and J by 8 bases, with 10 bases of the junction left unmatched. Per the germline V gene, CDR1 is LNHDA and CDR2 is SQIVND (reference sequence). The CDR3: CASSIVATGEGGYTF. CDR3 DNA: TGTGCCAGTAGTATAGTTGCTACAGGGGAAGGAGGCTACACCTTC.